Listed below are T cell receptor beta chains from one sample, sequenced in a study of blood T cell repertoires in COVID-19. Profiled with immunoSEQ multiplex PCR; TCRdb holds only in-frame clones, not every one. The sample has roughly 310,000 clones, almost 90% seen once. Sequencing input: peripheral blood. The receptors shown here come from a woman aged 30 to 39 with COVID-19, enrolled during active disease. The CDR3 runs from the conserved cysteine through the conserved F or W. A D gene is named only where the DNA matches it firmly. Rows may omit the clone size; those that give it use once, few, many or a size class.

size: NA
V: TRBV3-1/TRBV3-2
J: TRBJ2-3
D: TRBD1
CDR3: CASSQVTGGQGSRDTQYF
DNA: TGTGCCAGCAGCCAAGTCACTGGGGGACAGGGGAGTCGGGATACGCAGTATTTT

size: once
V: TRBV24-1
J: TRBJ2-1
D: NA
CDR3: CATSDAGSGHNEQFF
DNA: TGTGCCACCAGTGATGCTGGGAGCGGTCACAATGAGCAGTTCTTC

size: once
V: TRBV30
J: TRBJ1-5
D: NA
CDR3: CAWRRSGYSNQPQHF
DNA: TGTGCCTGGAGACGGTCAGGCTATAGCAATCAGCCCCAGCATTTT

size: NA
V: TRBV19
J: TRBJ1-1
D: NA
CDR3: CASNFRDTEAFF
DNA: TGTGCCAGTAATTTTCGTGACACTGAAGCTTTCTTT

size: NA
V: TRBV9
J: TRBJ1-6
D: NA
CDR3: CASSVGESRNNSPLHF
DNA: TGTGCCAGCAGCGTAGGGGAGTCTAGGAATAATTCACCCCTCCACTTT

size: NA
V: TRBV6-4
J: TRBJ1-2
D: NA
CDR3: CASSEGASANYGYTF
DNA: TGTGCCAGCAGTGAAGGGGCCTCAGCTAACTATGGCTACACCTTC

size: NA
V: TRBV11-2
J: TRBJ2-1
D: NA
CDR3: CASSLVGGAAYNEQFF
DNA: TGTGCCAGCAGCTTAGTTGGGGGGGCAGCCTACAATGAGCAGTTCTTC

size: NA
V: TRBV3-1/TRBV3-2
J: TRBJ1-1
D: NA
CDR3: CASSLATTEAFF
DNA: TGTGCCAGCAGCCTAGCGACAACTGAAGCTTTCTTT

size: NA
V: TRBV5-6
J: TRBJ2-3
D: TRBD1
CDR3: CASSLSDRASTDTQYF
DNA: TGTGCCAGCAGCTTGTCGGACAGGGCGAGCACAGATACGCAGTATTTT

size: NA
V: TRBV5-1
J: TRBJ2-4
D: TRBD1
CDR3: CASSLGGDSWGKNIQYF
DNA: TGCGCCAGCAGCTTGGGAGGGGACAGTTGGGGCAAAAACATTCAGTACTTC

size: NA
V: TRBV20-1
J: TRBJ2-5
D: TRBD1
CDR3: CSASGTDQETQYF
DNA: TGCAGTGCTAGTGGGACAGATCAAGAGACCCAGTACTTC

size: NA
V: TRBV7-8
J: TRBJ2-7
D: TRBD2
CDR3: CASSLRAGSEEQYF
DNA: TGTGCCAGCAGCTTAAGAGCGGGGTCCGAGGAGCAGTACTTC

size: NA
V: TRBV10-3
J: TRBJ1-3
D: NA
CDR3: CAIRSPGAGGNTIYF
DNA: TGTGCCATCAGATCGCCTGGAGCCGGTGGAAACACCATATATTTT

size: NA
V: TRBV25-1
J: TRBJ1-3
D: NA
CDR3: CASSEYPSSGNTIYF
DNA: TGTGCCAGCAGTGAATACCCGTCCTCTGGAAACACCATATATTTT

size: NA
V: TRBV7-3
J: TRBJ2-3
D: NA
CDR3: CASTSGDTQYF
DNA: TGTGCCAGCACCTCCGGAGATACGCAGTATTTT

size: NA
V: TRBV2
J: TRBJ1-2
D: TRBD1
CDR3: CASSVLGGEDGYTF
DNA: TGTGCCAGCAGTGTGTTAGGGGGCGAGGATGGCTACACCTTC

size: NA
V: TRBV18
J: TRBJ2-7
D: NA
CDR3: CASSPSPSYEQYF
DNA: TGTGCCAGCTCACCTAGCCCCTCCTACGAGCAGTACTTC

size: NA
V: TRBV5-4
J: TRBJ2-3
D: NA
CDR3: CASSLGSQRLTTDTQYF
DNA: TGTGCCAGCAGCTTGGGATCCCAGCGGCTGACCACAGATACGCAGTATTTT

size: once
V: TRBV5-6
J: TRBJ1-1
D: NA
CDR3: CASSLIFAEAFF
DNA: TGTGCCAGCAGCTTGATATTCGCGGAAGCTTTCTTT

size: NA
V: TRBV29-1
J: TRBJ1-4
D: NA
CDR3: CSVVGQGHEKLFF
DNA: TGCAGCGTTGTCGGCCAGGGACACGAAAAACTGTTTTTT

size: NA
V: TRBV6-5
J: TRBJ2-7
D: TRBD1
CDR3: CASSDRGAYEQYF
DNA: TGTGCCAGTTCGGACAGGGGCGCCTACGAGCAGTACTTC

size: once
V: TRBV3-1/TRBV3-2
J: TRBJ1-6
D: NA
CDR3: CASSQGRENSPLHF
DNA: TGTGCCAGCAGCCAAGGAAGAGAGAATTCACCCCTCCACTTT

size: NA
V: TRBV5-6
J: TRBJ1-2
D: NA
CDR3: CASSSRRAYGYTF
DNA: TGTGCCAGCAGTTCCCGCAGGGCCTATGGCTACACCTTC

size: once
V: TRBV5-4
J: TRBJ2-3
D: TRBD2
CDR3: CASSLGTRSYTQYF
DNA: TGTGCCAGCAGCTTGGGGACTAGGAGTTATACGCAGTATTTT

size: NA
V: TRBV7-2
J: TRBJ1-5
D: NA
CDR3: CASSFLGGYNQPQHF
DNA: TGTGCCAGCAGCTTTCTCGGGGGTTACAATCAGCCCCAGCATTTT

size: NA
V: TRBV5-1
J: TRBJ2-3
D: TRBD2
CDR3: CASRVGRERTDTQYF
DNA: TGCGCCAGCAGGGTGGGGAGGGAAAGAACAGATACGCAGTATTTT

size: NA
V: TRBV29-1
J: TRBJ1-5
D: NA
CDR3: CSVLNRTSLGGNQPQHF
DNA: TGCAGCGTTCTGAACCGGACTTCCCTTGGGGGCAATCAGCCCCAGCATTTT

size: NA
V: TRBV24-1
J: TRBJ1-2
D: NA
CDR3: CATSDGSRYGYTF
DNA: TGTGCCACCAGTGATGGCAGTCGCTATGGCTACACCTTC

size: NA
V: TRBV30
J: TRBJ2-7
D: TRBD2
CDR3: CAWRGLAGSGEQYF
DNA: TGTGCCTGGAGGGGACTAGCGGGATCAGGGGAGCAGTACTTC

size: NA
V: TRBV10-1
J: TRBJ1-1
D: TRBD1
CDR3: CATLDRVNTEAFF
DNA: TGCGCCACTTTGGACAGGGTGAACACTGAAGCTTTCTTT

size: NA
V: TRBV18
J: TRBJ1-5
D: NA
CDR3: CASSPGGGGPNQPQHF
DNA: TGTGCCAGCTCACCTGGTGGCGGGGGGCCAAATCAGCCCCAGCATTTT

size: NA
V: TRBV5-4
J: TRBJ1-1
D: TRBD1
CDR3: CASSLAGTGTYEAFF
DNA: TGTGCCAGCAGCTTGGCCGGGACAGGGACCTATGAAGCTTTCTTT

size: NA
V: TRBV7-8
J: TRBJ1-1
D: NA
CDR3: CASSLWATGVGNTEAFF
DNA: TGTGCCAGCAGCTTATGGGCCACGGGAGTGGGAAACACTGAAGCTTTCTTT

size: NA
V: TRBV28
J: TRBJ2-4
D: NA
CDR3: CASSPALDGLNIQYF
DNA: TGTGCCAGCAGTCCCGCCTTGGACGGACTAAACATTCAGTACTTC

size: NA
V: TRBV6-5
J: TRBJ2-1
D: NA
CDR3: CASRTGLPRNEQFF
DNA: TGTGCCAGCAGGACGGGACTCCCGCGGAATGAGCAGTTCTTC